This TCR beta chain was documented in a study of cytomegalovirus exposure and HLA in healthy donors. Findings and limits, study-wide: Donor immune exposure was known only as CMV serostatus.

From germline, CDR1 is GTSNPN and CDR2 SVGIG (reference sequence). The ends were cut back, 0 bases at V and 8 bases at J, with 10 bases in the middle. This CDR3 is 12 amino acids long. PCR primers comprised 60 Vbeta and 13 Jbeta primers. TCRdb's copy holds only in-frame clones and misses some; the assay was immunoSEQ multiplex PCR. This table holds under 250,000 clones, approximately 78% found once. Points on this clone: Its antigen is not identified. This specimen includes other DNA sequences encoding the same CDR3.

The sequencing input was PBMCs. The receptor comes from a boy aged 10-17 years in good health and CMV-seronegative. The J gene is TRBJ1-2, the V gene TRBV30; D not certain. CDR3 DNA sequence: TGTGCCTGGAGTGTAGGCGGGTACGGCTACACCTTC. This translates into CAWSVGGYGYTF.